The following is a TCR beta chain sequence with its context. The antigen is undetermined. This sequence may be a read error, since a much larger clone differs from it by one base. Other DNA sequences of this sample code for an identical CDR3. In the original workflow: Owing to the provision of junction-only sequences devoid of quality scores by immunoSEQ, filtering differed. Assay used: immunoSEQ multiplex PCR; TCRdb lists only in-frame clones, some missing. V and J calls and clone size are given by that table; D and trimming were obtained from the DNA. In the table there are 100,000 or so clones, more than 45% of which are singletons. This entry belongs to a study of shared clonotypes between healthy human individuals. Study summary: The donor group consisted of a couple of women and a few men, aged 18 to 49.

Study outcomes and limitations: Sequencing depth was predicted to influence how clonotypes are shared among donors.

Unsorted samples used around 98 million PBMCs for genomic DNA. The CDR3 sequence is 12 residues long. Germline V lookup: CDR1 SQVTM, CDR2 ANQGSEA. The rearrangement links TRBV29-1 to TRBJ1-3, with D possibly matching TRBD1 (5 bases). The sample consisted of PBMCs. The receptor was isolated from a woman aged 40-49 years in good health. Some clones in this sample may be carry-over from other donors' samples. The CDR3 loop reads CSVGDAGNTIYF. The CDR3 DNA reads as TGCAGCGTTGGGGACGCTGGGAACACCATATATTTT.